This T cell receptor (beta chain) comes out of a study of CD8 T cells in ankylosing spondylitis (dated by TCRdb to the late 2010s). Regarding the complete study: T cell receptor beta repertoires were profiled in healthy donors and ankylosing spondylitis patients so that disease-linked TCR variants could be found. In total, the full study cohort was made up of some 110 healthy donors and 25 ankylosing spondylitis patients. Peripheral blood samples were taken, and synovial fluid was additionally collected from ankylosing spondylitis patients.

Points the paper makes about the study in general: A TCR beta motif of eight highly homologous amino acid variants appeared characteristic of blood from ankylosing spondylitis patients. Some motif variants were previously reported in synovial fluid and blood of reactive arthritis patients, suggesting common disease-initiation mechanisms. The disease-linked clones were reported as significantly enriched in matched synovial fluid samples from ankylosing spondylitis patients. A CD8+ phenotype was shown by the disease-linked clones, which were found at relatively low frequencies in peripheral blood.

V is clipped by 3 bases and J by 5 bases, and the sequence between their germline boundaries is 8 bases long. From the cysteine up to the phenylalanine, the CDR3 has a length of 13 residues. Only CDR3 DNA remains: 39 bases, in frame from the first base. For sequencing, an Illumina HiSeq 2500 was employed. TCR beta libraries were prepared by quantitative 5'-RACE with molecular barcodes. Per the original workflow: Disease-linked TCR variants were identified with a new computational method built on a probabilistic model of VDJ rearrangement. TCRdb reran the public reads through fastp at Q25 and MiXCR, keeping productive beta chains. When rows share a CDR3 protein, they turn into one entry using the most common DNA and genes. TCRdb's processing, not the authors', yielded these V and J calls. This sample comprises approximately 250,000 distinct CDR3 sequences, roughly 8.2% of them detected only once. Together, the top ten hold 4.8% of the sample.

This clonotype was counted ten times or more. No antigen is known for it. No quality values exist for individual bases; no much larger clone is one base distant. Sequencing used blood, either unsorted or a sorted T cell fraction (not recorded which). The V and J genes are TRBV12-3 or TRBV12-4 and TRBJ2-1; no D gene is confidently identified. This sequence was found in a female donor with ankylosing spondylitis or in good health (not recorded which). This receptor has the CDR3 CASSFSTDNEQFF. At the DNA level, the sequence is TGTGCCAGCAGTTTCTCTACCGACAATGAGCAGTTCTTC.